The T cell receptor (beta chain) described here comes from a study of T cell changes during pregnancy in multiple sclerosis. Method: immunoSEQ multiplex PCR; TCRdb's copy keeps in-frame clones and lacks some. The sample lists 85,000 to 100,000 clones, around 93% seen once, with 0.99% in the top ten. The material was peripheral blood, obtained after pregnancy. The TCR comes from a female donor with multiple sclerosis, enrolled in a pregnancy study.

The CDR3 DNA follows: TGTGCCAGCAGGGGACAACCGACGACCGGGGAGCTGTTTTTT. Its translation: CASRGQPTTGELFF. The rearrangement joins TRBV9 to TRBJ2-2; perhaps TRBD1 as D (6 bases). The ends were cut back, 5 bases at V and 5 bases at J, with 13 bases in the middle. Germline V CDR1 and CDR2: SGDLS, YYNGEE. This CDR3 is 14 amino acids long.